These 23 T cell receptor beta chains were all obtained from the same sample, sequenced in a study of beta chain features in type 1 diabetes. Since all of the isolated RNA was reverse transcribed, expressed TCRB transcripts were what got sequenced. TCRdb keeps only in-frame clones here, not all; method: immunoSEQ multiplex PCR. This table has roughly 290,000 clones, about 8.5% appearing once. Specimen: central memory CD4+ T cells from blood. The receptors were gathered from a woman under 30 in good health.

This clone was seen only a few times. The genes are TRBV7-2 and TRBJ1-3, with 9 bases lining up with TRBD1. This CDR3 comprises 16 residues. J lost 0 bases, V lost 3 bases, and 3 bases had no gene match. From germline, CDR1 is SGHTA and CDR2 FQGNSA. CDR3 DNA sequence: TGTGCCAGCAGCTTGGGACAGGGAAGCTCTGGAAACACCATATATTTT. Protein: CASSLGQGSSGNTIYF.

This clone was observed a handful of times. The gene calls are TRBV7-2 and TRBJ1-2; 9 bases map to TRBD1. Germline V gene lookup returns CDR1 SGHTA and CDR2 FQGNSA. This CDR3 is built from 17 residues. Trimming at V came to 5 bases and at J to 2 bases, leaving 12 bases not matched to a gene. Written as DNA, the CDR3 is TGTGCCAGCAGCGTAAAGACCGGGACAGGGACCAACTATGGCTACACCTTC. It is translated as CASSVKTGTGTNYGYTF.

The rearrangement joins TRBV28 to TRBJ1-5; tentatively, D is TRBD1 (6 bases). Trimming pared 10 bases from V and 5 bases from J, leaving 24 bases between. CDR1 and CDR2 from the germline V gene are MDHEN and SYDVKM. The CDR3 spans 16 residues. CDR3 loop: CATSTDRSAGDQPQHF. CDR3 DNA: TGTGCCACCTCAACCGACAGGTCCGCGGGCGATCAGCCCCAGCATTTT.

The chain couples TRBV5-4 to TRBJ1-2, with TRBD1 as a possible D gene (6 bases). Germline V CDR1 and CDR2: SGHNT, YYREEE (reference sequence). With 4 bases removed from V and 4 bases from J, the gap between germline ends came to 17 bases. The CDR3 spans 15 residues. CDR3 loop: CASSQGRESFYGYTF. The DNA for the CDR3 is TGTGCCAGCAGCCAGGGGCGGGAGTCCTTCTATGGCTACACCTTC.

The chain employs TRBV28 and TRBJ2-3; TRBD2 matches 7 bases. Germline CDR1 reads MDHEN; CDR2 reads SYDVKM. The CDR3 runs to 14 residues. The trim removed 7 bases at V and 2 bases at J, leaving 6 bases unmatched. CDR3 region: CASTSGGYTDTQYF. The CDR3 region has the DNA TGTGCCAGCACCTCGGGGGGATACACAGATACGCAGTATTTT.

The chain uses TRBV15 and TRBJ1-2, with 10 bases that match TRBD1. CDR1 and CDR2 from the germline V gene are LNHNV and YYDKDF (reference sequence). V was clipped by 1 base and J by 1 base; unmatched bases: 3. The CDR3 sequence is 16 residues long. CDR3 nucleotides: TGTGCCACCAGCAGAGCGGGGACAGGGGATAACTATGGCTACACCTTC. Translation gives CATSRAGTGDNYGYTF.

In its sample, this clone was seen a few times. The J gene is TRBJ1-5, the V gene TRBV4-1, with a possible D match to TRBD1 (5 bases). V was cut by 4 bases and J by 5 bases, with 9 bases left in between. There are 13 residues in the CDR3. From germline, CDR1 is MGHRA and CDR2 YSYEKL. The CDR3 here is CASSLQGDQPQHF. For the CDR3, the DNA is TGCGCCAGCAGCCTCCAGGGTGATCAGCCCCAGCATTTT.

Ten or more counts support this clone. The V gene is TRBV7-2, the J gene TRBJ2-1; D is possibly TRBD1 (6 bases). Germline assignment: CDR1 SGHTA and CDR2 FQGNSA. V lost 6 bases and J lost 5, with 11 bases in between. This CDR3 region has 13 residues. The CDR3 coding sequence is TGTGCCAGCAGATGGGGGCCCGACAATGAGCAGTTCTTC. Its protein product is CASRWGPDNEQFF.

This clone appeared a few times. The chain couples TRBV28 to TRBJ2-7; D unclear. This CDR3 region has 13 residues. Germline CDR1 MDHEN, CDR2 SYDVKM. Trimming pared 3 bases from V and 6 bases from J, leaving 12 bases between. CDR3 amino acids: CASSFELAGEQYF. DNA of the CDR3: TGTGCCAGCAGTTTTGAGCTCGCCGGCGAGCAGTACTTC.

This clone was picked up many times. The chain links TRBV6-5 to TRBJ2-1, with D perhaps given as TRBD1 or TRBD2 (5 bases each). CDR1 is MNHEY and CDR2 is SVGAGI in the germline V gene. Trimming took 2 bases from V and 8 from J, leaving 16 bases between them. This CDR3 is 15 amino acids long. The CDR3 DNA follows: TGTGCCAGCAGTTACGGGAGTAAAATGGGGCATGAGCAGTTCTTC. Encoded protein: CASSYGSKMGHEQFF.

This clone was observed a handful of times. Different DNA sequences within this sample yield the same CDR3. This sequence joins TRBV27 and TRBJ1-2; the match to TRBD1 covers 9 bases. The CDR3 totals 14 residues. From germline, CDR1 is MNHEY and CDR2 SMNVEV (reference sequence). V lost 4 bases to trimming and J lost 4 bases; unmatched junction nucleotides: 4. CDR3 protein: CASSSGTGSYGYTF. In DNA, the CDR3 is TGTGCCAGCAGTTCAGGGACAGGGTCCTATGGCTACACCTTC.

This clone was seen ten or more times. V is TRBV4-1 and J is TRBJ2-3; D uncertain. The germline V and J ends were trimmed by 3 bases and 1 base, with 14 bases remaining between them. The germline V gene has CDR1 MGHRA and CDR2 YSYEKL. CDR3 size: 16 residues. CDR3 sequence reads: CASSQSRGFGTDTQYF. CDR3 nucleotide sequence: TGCGCCAGCAGCCAGTCCCGAGGTTTTGGCACAGATACGCAGTATTTT.

This clone appeared a few times. The chain couples TRBV7-9 to TRBJ1-4; 7 bases map to TRBD1. The CDR3 runs 13 residues. Germline trimming cut 4 bases from V and 10 bases from J; bases unmatched to any gene: 6. CDR1 is SEHNR, CDR2 FQNEAQ, per germline (reference sequence). CDR3 sequence: CASSSQGVAKLFF. The CDR3 bases are TGTGCCAGCAGCTCCCAGGGGGTTGCAAAACTGTTTTTT. Filled out from reference TRBV7-9 and TRBJ1-4, the complete variable domain reads DTGVSQNPRHKITKRGQNVTFRCDPISEHNRLYWYRQTLGQGPEFLTYFQNEAQLEKSRLLSDRFSAERPKGSFSTLEIQRTEQGDSAMYLCASSSQGVAKLFFGSGTQLSVL.

This clone was detected a few times. V and J are TRBV10-2 and TRBJ2-7; perhaps TRBD2 as D (6 bases). Germline CDR1 and CDR2: WSHSY and SAAADI. Trimming took off 2 bases at V and 6 bases at J, with 23 bases between the two ends. CDR3 size: 17 residues. CDR3 nucleotide sequence: TGCGCCAGCAGTGAGGGACTAAACAGTCCCAAACGGGGCGAGCAGTACTTC. It encodes CASSEGLNSPKRGEQYF.

This clone was counted a single time. The chain recombines TRBV5-4 with TRBJ2-7, with a tentative D call TRBD1 (5 bases). Trimming left V 4 bases short and J 1 base short, with 6 bases between. The germline CDR1 and CDR2 sequences are SGHNT and YYREEE (reference sequence). CDR3 length: 12 amino acids. The CDR3, as DNA: TGTGCCAGCAGCCAGGGATCCTACGAGCAGTACTTC. Encoded protein: CASSQGSYEQYF.

The V and J genes are TRBV11-2 and TRBJ2-7, with TRBD1 as a possible D gene (6 bases). The CDR3 is 14 residues long. Trimming took 4 bases from V and 2 from J, leaving 12 bases between them. Germline lookup yields CDR1 SGHAT and CDR2 FQNNGV. The CDR3 DNA sequence: TGTGCCAGCAGCTCAGACAGGCGCGCCTACGAGCAGTACTTC. Its protein is CASSSDRRAYEQYF.

This clone was counted only a few times. This sequence joins TRBV18 and TRBJ2-1; D unresolved. Trimming left V 6 bases short and J 8 bases short, with 8 bases between. Germline-derived CDR1 and CDR2 are KGHSH and LQKENI. The CDR3 extends over 11 amino acids. CDR3 in amino acids: CASSGEDEQFF. The CDR3 coding sequence is TGTGCCAGCTCGGGTGAGGATGAGCAGTTCTTC.

The chain uses TRBV6-5 and TRBJ2-5, with D possibly being TRBD1 (7 bases). The CDR3 length is 12 residues. Trimming stripped 5 bases from V and 7 bases from J, with 11 bases between. Germline values: CDR1 MNHEY, CDR2 SVGAGI. The CDR3 loop is CASSQGGATQYF. For the CDR3, the DNA is TGTGCCAGCAGTCAGGGGGGCGCGACCCAGTACTTC.

This chain joins TRBV5-4 and TRBJ2-3; D tentatively reads TRBD1 or TRBD2 (5 bases each). Between the trimmed V and J ends, which lost 4 bases and 0 bases, there was a span of 12 bases. The CDR3 contains 15 residues. Germline lookup yields CDR1 SGHNT and CDR2 YYREEE (reference sequence). DNA for the CDR3: TGTGCCAGCAGCCCCGGGACGATTAGCACAGATACGCAGTATTTT. It yields the protein CASSPGTISTDTQYF.

V and J are TRBV4-2 and TRBJ2-5, with D maybe TRBD2 (5 bases). Germline assignment: CDR1 LGHNA and CDR2 YNFKEQ. The CDR3 is 17 amino acids. Trimming removed 0 bases at V and 2 bases at J, with 16 bases between. CDR3 DNA sequence: TGTGCCAGCAGCCAAGATCTGGGAGCTCCAGGACAAGAGACCCAGTACTTC. This encodes CASSQDLGAPGQETQYF.

This clone has more than one count but fewer than ten. The chain is built from TRBV6-6 and TRBJ1-1; D is possibly TRBD1 (5 bases). Germline lookup yields CDR1 MNHNY and CDR2 SVGAGI (reference sequence). V gave up 2 bases and J gave up 6 bases, with 19 bases separating them. The CDR3 length is 16 residues. The CDR3 DNA sequence: TGTGCCAGCAGTTACGGTTTGGGGCAGCGATCGGCTGAAGCTTTCTTT. As protein: CASSYGLGQRSAEAFF.

This clone has more than one count but fewer than ten. This sequence joins TRBV4-2 and TRBJ2-7, with unresolved D. V lost 2 bases and J 5 bases, leaving 19 bases between the germline ends. Germline values: CDR1 LGHNA, CDR2 YNFKEQ. The CDR3 consists of 16 residues. The CDR3: CASSQRLRPPENEQYF. The CDR3 DNA sequence: TGTGCCAGCAGCCAACGTCTGAGGCCGCCGGAGAACGAGCAGTACTTC.

This clone was detected only a few times. In the same sample, other DNA sequences code for this CDR3. The chain joins TRBV7-9 to TRBJ1-5, with D unresolved. The V gene lost 0 bases and the J gene lost 4 bases, with 4 bases spanning the gap. Germline CDR1 and CDR2: SEHNR and FQNEAQ (reference sequence). This CDR3 comprises 13 residues. The CDR3 is CASSLAANQPQHF. In DNA form, the CDR3 reads TGTGCCAGCAGCTTAGCCGCAAATCAGCCCCAGCATTTT.